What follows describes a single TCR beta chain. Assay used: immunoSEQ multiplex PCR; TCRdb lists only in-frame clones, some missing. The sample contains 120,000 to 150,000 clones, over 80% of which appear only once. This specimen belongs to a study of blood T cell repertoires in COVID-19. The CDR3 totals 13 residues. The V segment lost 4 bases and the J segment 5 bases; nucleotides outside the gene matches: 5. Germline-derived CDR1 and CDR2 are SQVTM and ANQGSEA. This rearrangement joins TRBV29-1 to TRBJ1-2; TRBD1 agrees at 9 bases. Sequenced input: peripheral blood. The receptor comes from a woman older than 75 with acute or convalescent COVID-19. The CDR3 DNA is TGCAGCGTTGGCCCCGGACAGGGGTATGGCTACACCTTC. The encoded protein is CSVGPGQGYGYTF.